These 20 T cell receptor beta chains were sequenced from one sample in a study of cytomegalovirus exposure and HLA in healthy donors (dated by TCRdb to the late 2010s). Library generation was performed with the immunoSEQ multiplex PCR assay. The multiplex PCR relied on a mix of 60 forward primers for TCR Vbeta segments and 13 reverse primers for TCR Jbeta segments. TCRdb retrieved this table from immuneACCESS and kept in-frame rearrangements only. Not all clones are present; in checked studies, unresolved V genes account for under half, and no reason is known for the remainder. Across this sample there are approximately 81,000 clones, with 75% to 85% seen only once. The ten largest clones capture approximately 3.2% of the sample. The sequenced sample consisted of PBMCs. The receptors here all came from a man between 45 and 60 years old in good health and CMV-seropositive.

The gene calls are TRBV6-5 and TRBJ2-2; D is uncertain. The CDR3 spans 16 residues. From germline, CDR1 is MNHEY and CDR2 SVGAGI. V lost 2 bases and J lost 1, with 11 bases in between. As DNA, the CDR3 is TGTGCCAGCAGTTACCCGAGAACCGGGAACACCGGGGAGCTGTTTTTT. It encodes CASSYPRTGNTGELFF.

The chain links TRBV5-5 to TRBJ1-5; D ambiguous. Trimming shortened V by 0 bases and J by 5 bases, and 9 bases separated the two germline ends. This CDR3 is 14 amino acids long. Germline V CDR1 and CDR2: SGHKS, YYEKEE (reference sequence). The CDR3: CASSLDSRDQPQHF. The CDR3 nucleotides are TGTGCCAGCAGCTTGGATTCGCGAGATCAGCCCCAGCATTTT.

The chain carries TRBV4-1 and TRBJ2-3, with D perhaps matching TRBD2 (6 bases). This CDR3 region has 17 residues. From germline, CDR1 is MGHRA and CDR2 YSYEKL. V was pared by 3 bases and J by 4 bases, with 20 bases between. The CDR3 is CASSHRAFGGNPDTQYF. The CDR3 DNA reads TGCGCCAGCAGCCATCGGGCCTTCGGCGGGAATCCAGATACGCAGTATTTT.

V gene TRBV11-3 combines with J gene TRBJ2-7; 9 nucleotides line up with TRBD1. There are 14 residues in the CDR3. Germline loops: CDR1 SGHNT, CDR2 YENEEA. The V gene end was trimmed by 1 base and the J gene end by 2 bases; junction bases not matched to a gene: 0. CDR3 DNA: TGTGCCAGCAGCTTAGGGGACAGGGCCTACGAGCAGTACTTC. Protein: CASSLGDRAYEQYF.

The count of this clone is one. The CDR3 region is CASSVSLADTQYF. DNA for the CDR3: TGTGCCAGCAGTGTCAGTCTCGCAGATACGCAGTATTTT. The chain employs TRBV6-4 and TRBJ2-3; the D is unclear. CDR3 length: 13 residues. Trimming took 4 bases from V and 4 from J, leaving 9 bases between them. Germline-derived CDR1 and CDR2 are MRHNA and SNTAGT.

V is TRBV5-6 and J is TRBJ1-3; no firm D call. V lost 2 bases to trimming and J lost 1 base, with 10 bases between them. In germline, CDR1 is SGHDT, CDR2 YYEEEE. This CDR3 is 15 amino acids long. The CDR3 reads CASSLPVPSGNTIYF. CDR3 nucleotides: TGTGCCAGCAGCTTACCAGTCCCTTCTGGAAACACCATATATTTT.

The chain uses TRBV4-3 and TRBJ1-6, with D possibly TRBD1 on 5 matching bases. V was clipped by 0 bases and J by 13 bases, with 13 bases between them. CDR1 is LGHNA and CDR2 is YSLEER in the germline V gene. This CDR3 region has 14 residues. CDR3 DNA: TGCGCCAGCAGCCAAGAAAGGGGCGCAGGGCCCCTCCACTTT. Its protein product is CASSQERGAGPLHF.

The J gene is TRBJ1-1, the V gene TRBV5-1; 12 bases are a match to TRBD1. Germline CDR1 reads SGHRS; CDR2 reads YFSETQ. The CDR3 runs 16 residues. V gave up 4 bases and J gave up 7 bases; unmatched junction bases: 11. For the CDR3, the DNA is TGCGCCAGCAGCCCAGGGACAGGGGGCTTGGGTGTTGAAGCTTTCTTT. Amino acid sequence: CASSPGTGGLGVEAFF.

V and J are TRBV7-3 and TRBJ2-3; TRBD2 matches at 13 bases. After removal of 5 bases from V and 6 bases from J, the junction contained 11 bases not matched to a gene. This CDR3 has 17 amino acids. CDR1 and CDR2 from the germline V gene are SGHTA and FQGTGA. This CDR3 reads CASSNRTSGRVWDTQYF. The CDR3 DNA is TGTGCCAGCAGCAACCGAACTAGCGGGAGGGTGTGGGATACGCAGTATTTT.

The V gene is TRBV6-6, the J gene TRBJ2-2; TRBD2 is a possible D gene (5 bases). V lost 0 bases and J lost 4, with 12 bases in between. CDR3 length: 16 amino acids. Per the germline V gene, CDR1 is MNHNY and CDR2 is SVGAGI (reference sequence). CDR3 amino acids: CASSYSSGMVTGELFF. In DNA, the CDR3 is TGTGCCAGCAGTTACTCGTCCGGGATGGTCACCGGGGAGCTGTTTTTT.

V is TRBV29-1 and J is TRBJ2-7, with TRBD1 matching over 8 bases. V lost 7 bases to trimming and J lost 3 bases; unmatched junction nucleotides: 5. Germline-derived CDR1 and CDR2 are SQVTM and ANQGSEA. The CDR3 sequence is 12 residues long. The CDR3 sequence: CSGGTGNYEQYF. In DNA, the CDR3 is TGCAGCGGAGGGACAGGAAACTACGAGCAGTACTTC.

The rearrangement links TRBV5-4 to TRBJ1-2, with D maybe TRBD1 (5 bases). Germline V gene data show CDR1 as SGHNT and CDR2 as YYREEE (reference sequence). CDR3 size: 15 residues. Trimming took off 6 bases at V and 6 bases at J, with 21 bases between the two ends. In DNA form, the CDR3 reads TGTGCCAGCAACGACATAACCGGTTTACAGGATGGCTACACCTTC. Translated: CASNDITGLQDGYTF.

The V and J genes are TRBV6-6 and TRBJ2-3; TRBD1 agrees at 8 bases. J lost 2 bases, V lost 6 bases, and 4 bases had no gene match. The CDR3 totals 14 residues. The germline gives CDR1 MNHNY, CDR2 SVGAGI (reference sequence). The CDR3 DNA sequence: TGTGCCAGCAGCCACAGGGGGGCCACAGATACGCAGTATTTT. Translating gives CASSHRGATDTQYF.

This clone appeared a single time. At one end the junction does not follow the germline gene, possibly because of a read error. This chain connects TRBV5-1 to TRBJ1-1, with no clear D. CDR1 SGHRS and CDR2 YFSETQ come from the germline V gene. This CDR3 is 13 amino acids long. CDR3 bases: TGCGCCAGCAGTCCAGCGGTCTATTCTGAGGCTTTCTTT. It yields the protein CASSPAVYSEAFF.

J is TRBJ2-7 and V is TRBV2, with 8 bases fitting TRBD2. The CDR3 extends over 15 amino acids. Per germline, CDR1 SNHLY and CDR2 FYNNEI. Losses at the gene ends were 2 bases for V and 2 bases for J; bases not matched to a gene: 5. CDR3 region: CASSEISGDTYEQYF. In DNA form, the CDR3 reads TGTGCCAGCAGTGAAATTAGCGGGGACACCTACGAGCAGTACTTC.

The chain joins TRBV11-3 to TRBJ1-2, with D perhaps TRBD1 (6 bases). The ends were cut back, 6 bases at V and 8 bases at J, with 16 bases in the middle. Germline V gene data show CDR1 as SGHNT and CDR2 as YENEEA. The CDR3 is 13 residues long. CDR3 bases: TGTGCCAGCAGAAAAGGGGACAACCACGGCTACACCTTC. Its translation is CASRKGDNHGYTF.

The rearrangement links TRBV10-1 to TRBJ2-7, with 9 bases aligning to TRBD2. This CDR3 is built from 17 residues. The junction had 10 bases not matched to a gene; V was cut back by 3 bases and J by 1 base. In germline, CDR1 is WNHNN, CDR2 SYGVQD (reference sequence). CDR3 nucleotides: TGCGCCAGCAGTGATAAGGAACGCGGGAGGGGTTCCTACGAGCAGTACTTC. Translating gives CASSDKERGRGSYEQYF.

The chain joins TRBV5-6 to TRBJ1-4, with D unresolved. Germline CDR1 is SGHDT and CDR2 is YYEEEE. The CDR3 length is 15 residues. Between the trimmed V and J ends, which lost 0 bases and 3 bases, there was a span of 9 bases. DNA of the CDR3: TGTGCCAGCAGCTTGGTTTCAGATTCTAATGAAAAACTGTTTTTT. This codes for CASSLVSDSNEKLFF.

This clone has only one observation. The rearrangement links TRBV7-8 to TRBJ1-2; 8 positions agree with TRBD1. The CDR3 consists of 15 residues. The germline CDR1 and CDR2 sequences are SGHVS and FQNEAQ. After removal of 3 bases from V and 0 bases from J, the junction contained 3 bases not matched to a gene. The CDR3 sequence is CASSLQDRANYGYTF. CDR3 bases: TGTGCCAGCAGCTTGCAGGACAGGGCTAACTATGGCTACACCTTC.

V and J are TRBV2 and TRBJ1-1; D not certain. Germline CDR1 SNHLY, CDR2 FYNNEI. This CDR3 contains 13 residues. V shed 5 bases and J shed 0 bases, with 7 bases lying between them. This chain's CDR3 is CASSIFMNTEAFF. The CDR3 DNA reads TGTGCCAGCAGTATTTTCATGAACACTGAAGCTTTCTTT.